This record concerns one TCR beta chain sequence. The target antigen is unknown. Stated treatment: approximately nine-day PBMC culture with coronavirus spike peptide pools or control peptides (ViraFEST assay). The V gene's germline CDR1 is SNHLY and CDR2 FYNNEI. Trimming shortened V by 2 bases and J by 0 bases, and 11 bases separated the two germline ends. This CDR3 spans 16 amino acids. The source of the sample is a study of vaccination and CD4 T cells after COVID-19. Researchers used the Oncomine TCR Beta short-read assay to sequence DNA from cultured CD4+ T cells. TCRdb reprocessed the PCR reads via MiXCR and lists one record per CDR3 protein. This table holds approximately 9,700 distinct CDR3 sequences, 26% found once.

Sequencing used CD4+ T cells from blood, cultured in vitro, obtained before SARS-CoV-2 vaccination. This sequence originates from a human donor who received a COVID-19 vaccine. The chain combines TRBV2 with TRBJ1-5, with a tentative D call TRBD1 (5 bases). CDR3 residues: CASSEWSGDSNQPQHF. The CDR3 bases are TGTGCCAGCAGTGAATGGTCGGGGGATAGCAATCAGCCCCAGCATTTT. Full variable domain (missing parts from reference TRBV2 and TRBJ1-5): EPEVTQTPSHQVTQMGQEVILRCVPISNHLYFYWYRQILGQKVEFLVSFYNNEISEKSEIFDDQFSVERPDGSNFTLKIRSTKLEDSAMYFCASSEWSGDSNQPQHFGDGTRLSIL.